The rows below give T cell receptor beta chains drawn from one sample of a study of vaccination effects on CD4 cells after COVID-19. TCRdb's copy holds only in-frame clones and misses some; the assay was immunoSEQ multiplex PCR. Of 25,000 to 35,000 clones in the sample, 70% to 75% were seen once. The antigens of these receptors remain unknown. The material sequenced was CD4+ T cells from PBMCs cultured with HCoV-229E spike peptides, taken after COVID-19 vaccination. The receptors were sampled from a human donor who received a COVID-19 vaccine. CDR3s include the opening cysteine and the closing phenylalanine or tryptophan. The order of the fields is CDR3 protein, CDR3 DNA, J gene, D gene, clone size, V gene. D genes are given only for firm matches. Clone size, where shown, is once, few, many, or a class for clones that have expanded.

cdr3_aa: CASKGQGAYNEQFF; cdr3_nt: TGCGCCAGCAAAGGACAGGGGGCTTACAATGAGCAGTTCTTC; j_call: TRBJ2-1; d_call: TRBD1; clone_size: once; v_call: TRBV5-1
cdr3_aa: CASSLDPSSSYNEQFF; cdr3_nt: TGCGCCAGCAGCTTGGACCCCTCGAGCTCCTACAATGAGCAGTTCTTC; j_call: TRBJ2-1; d_call: -; clone_size: -; v_call: TRBV5-1
cdr3_aa: CAGGTGSSPLHF; cdr3_nt: TGTGCCGGCGGGACAGGGAGTTCACCCCTCCACTTT; j_call: TRBJ1-6; d_call: TRBD1; clone_size: once; v_call: TRBV6-5
cdr3_aa: CASRRGGGGYTF; cdr3_nt: TGTGCCAGCAGGCGGGGCGGTGGTGGCTACACCTTC; j_call: TRBJ1-2; d_call: -; clone_size: -; v_call: TRBV25-1
cdr3_aa: CASRKRTSGNYEQYF; cdr3_nt: TGTGCCAGCAGGAAGAGGACTAGCGGCAATTACGAGCAGTACTTC; j_call: TRBJ2-7; d_call: TRBD2; clone_size: once; v_call: TRBV2
cdr3_aa: CASTISGASYNEQFF; cdr3_nt: TGTGCCAGTACCATAAGCGGGGCCTCCTACAATGAGCAGTTCTTC; j_call: TRBJ2-1; d_call: TRBD2; clone_size: -; v_call: TRBV19
cdr3_aa: CASKDSATNEKLFF; cdr3_nt: TGTGCCAGCAAGGACAGTGCAACTAATGAAAAACTGTTTTTT; j_call: TRBJ1-4; d_call: -; clone_size: few; v_call: TRBV6-5
cdr3_aa: CASSENRDRGHGGGANVLTF; cdr3_nt: TGTGCCAGCAGTGAAAACCGGGACAGGGGGCATGGAGGGGGGGCCAACGTCCTGACTTTC; j_call: TRBJ2-6; d_call: TRBD1; clone_size: -; v_call: TRBV6-1
cdr3_aa: CASSQGGRAVF; cdr3_nt: TGTGCCAGCAGCCAAGGTGGGAGGGCCGTCTTC; j_call: TRBJ2-1; d_call: TRBD2; clone_size: -; v_call: TRBV14
cdr3_aa: CASSLDTDPYWGYTF; cdr3_nt: TGTGCCAGCAGCTTGGACACCGACCCATATTGGGGCTACACCTTC; j_call: TRBJ1-2; d_call: -; clone_size: -; v_call: TRBV7-8
cdr3_aa: CASSHSGGISYGYTF; cdr3_nt: TGTGCCAGCAGCCATTCAGGGGGAATCAGCTATGGCTACACCTTC; j_call: TRBJ1-2; d_call: TRBD1; clone_size: -; v_call: TRBV5-4
cdr3_aa: CSVGGRQETQYF; cdr3_nt: TGCAGCGTTGGGGGGCGTCAAGAGACCCAGTACTTC; j_call: TRBJ2-5; d_call: -; clone_size: -; v_call: TRBV29-1
cdr3_aa: CASSLRTSGRTDTQYF; cdr3_nt: TGTGCCAGCAGCCTCCGGACTAGCGGGAGGACAGATACGCAGTATTTT; j_call: TRBJ2-3; d_call: TRBD2; clone_size: -; v_call: TRBV3-1/TRBV3-2
cdr3_aa: CASSQRTGGGEAFF; cdr3_nt: TGCGCCAGCAGCCAGAGGACAGGGGGCGGTGAGGCTTTCTTT; j_call: TRBJ1-1; d_call: TRBD1; clone_size: -; v_call: TRBV4-1
cdr3_aa: CASSKPKTGAGTDTQYF; cdr3_nt: TGTGCCAGCAGTAAGCCGAAGACAGGGGCGGGCACAGATACGCAGTATTTT; j_call: TRBJ2-3; d_call: TRBD1; clone_size: -; v_call: TRBV5-4
cdr3_aa: CASSYRANTEAFF; cdr3_nt: TGCGCCAGCAGCTACAGGGCGAACACTGAAGCTTTCTTT; j_call: TRBJ1-1; d_call: -; clone_size: once; v_call: TRBV5-1
cdr3_aa: CASSAGQGKNSPLHF; cdr3_nt: TGTGCCAGCAGCGCGGGACAGGGGAAGAATTCACCCCTCCACTTT; j_call: TRBJ1-6; d_call: TRBD1; clone_size: -; v_call: TRBV7-9
cdr3_aa: CASRPGVGPSEQYF; cdr3_nt: TGTGCCAGCAGACCCGGGGTCGGCCCCAGCGAGCAGTACTTC; j_call: TRBJ2-7; d_call: -; clone_size: -; v_call: TRBV3-1/TRBV3-2
cdr3_aa: CASRRGIGGELFF; cdr3_nt: TGCGCCAGCAGGAGGGGTATCGGCGGGGAGCTGTTTTTT; j_call: TRBJ2-2; d_call: -; clone_size: -; v_call: TRBV10-1
cdr3_aa: CASSFGDNYGYTF; cdr3_nt: TGTGCCAGCAGTTTTGGGGACAACTATGGCTACACCTTC; j_call: TRBJ1-2; d_call: -; clone_size: -; v_call: TRBV27
cdr3_aa: CASSSTRRGHEQFF; cdr3_nt: TGCGCCAGCAGCAGTACGCGGAGAGGACATGAGCAGTTCTTC; j_call: TRBJ2-1; d_call: -; clone_size: once; v_call: TRBV5-1
cdr3_aa: CASSQRTLSATEAFF; cdr3_nt: TGCGCCAGCAGCCAACGCACCCTCTCTGCCACTGAAGCTTTCTTT; j_call: TRBJ1-1; d_call: -; clone_size: -; v_call: TRBV4-1
cdr3_aa: CASSIRTRAYGYTF; cdr3_nt: TGTGCCAGCAGCATACGGACTCGGGCGTATGGCTACACCTTC; j_call: TRBJ1-2; d_call: -; clone_size: -; v_call: TRBV11-2
cdr3_aa: CASSLGGQGGMGGYTF; cdr3_nt: TGTGCCAGCAGCTTAGGAGGACAGGGGGGAATGGGAGGCTACACCTTC; j_call: TRBJ1-2; d_call: TRBD1; clone_size: -; v_call: TRBV7-2
cdr3_aa: CASSSLTGRGYTF; cdr3_nt: TGTGCCAGCAGCTCCTTGACAGGGAGAGGCTACACCTTC; j_call: TRBJ1-2; d_call: TRBD1; clone_size: -; v_call: TRBV7-2
cdr3_aa: CASSYLAGRETQYF; cdr3_nt: TGTGCCAGCAGTTATCTAGCGGGAAGAGAGACCCAGTACTTC; j_call: TRBJ2-5; d_call: TRBD2; clone_size: -; v_call: TRBV27
cdr3_aa: CACQTSGGAETQYF; cdr3_nt: TGTGCCTGCCAAACTAGCGGGGGGGCCGAGACCCAGTACTTC; j_call: TRBJ2-5; d_call: TRBD2; clone_size: -; v_call: TRBV30
cdr3_aa: CASSNPSQAYEQYF; cdr3_nt: TGTGCCAGCAGCAACCCTTCCCAGGCCTACGAGCAGTACTTC; j_call: TRBJ2-7; d_call: -; clone_size: -; v_call: TRBV7-9
cdr3_aa: CASSGAGGAGELFF; cdr3_nt: TGTGCCAGTAGTGGGGCGGGAGGGGCCGGGGAGCTGTTTTTT; j_call: TRBJ2-2; d_call: TRBD2; clone_size: few; v_call: TRBV19
cdr3_aa: CASSLGDYQQAGQYF; cdr3_nt: TGTGCCAGCAGCTTAGGGGACTATCAGCAGGCCGGGCAGTACTTC; j_call: TRBJ2-7; d_call: TRBD2; clone_size: -; v_call: TRBV5-5
cdr3_aa: CASSLAGGSYNEQFF; cdr3_nt: TGTGCCAGCAGCTTAGCGGGGGGGTCATACAATGAGCAGTTCTTC; j_call: TRBJ2-1; d_call: TRBD2; clone_size: few; v_call: TRBV11-3
cdr3_aa: CASSPPGDSMGYTF; cdr3_nt: TGTGCCAGCAGCCCCCCCGGGGACTCAATGGGCTACACCTTC; j_call: TRBJ1-2; d_call: -; clone_size: -; v_call: TRBV11-2
cdr3_aa: CASSTRRGSGANVLTF; cdr3_nt: TGTGCCAGCAGCACGCGACGGGGCTCTGGGGCCAACGTCCTGACTTTC; j_call: TRBJ2-6; d_call: -; clone_size: once; v_call: TRBV7-6
cdr3_aa: CASSASSMNTEAFF; cdr3_nt: TGTGCCAGTAGTGCAAGTAGCATGAACACTGAAGCTTTCTTT; j_call: TRBJ1-1; d_call: -; clone_size: -; v_call: TRBV19
cdr3_aa: CASRRTGYNYGYTF; cdr3_nt: TGTGCCAGCAGGAGGACAGGCTACAACTATGGCTACACCTTC; j_call: TRBJ1-2; d_call: TRBD1; clone_size: -; v_call: TRBV5-5
cdr3_aa: CASSQGHTTGELFF; cdr3_nt: TGCGCCAGCAGCCAGGGCCACACAACCGGGGAGCTGTTTTTT; j_call: TRBJ2-2; d_call: -; clone_size: few; v_call: TRBV4-1
cdr3_aa: CASSWTDSPLHF; cdr3_nt: TGTGCCAGTAGTTGGACCGATTCACCCCTCCACTTT; j_call: TRBJ1-6; d_call: -; clone_size: -; v_call: TRBV19
cdr3_aa: CSARHPGYGYTF; cdr3_nt: TGCAGCGCCAGACACCCCGGGTATGGCTACACCTTC; j_call: TRBJ1-2; d_call: -; clone_size: -; v_call: TRBV29-1
cdr3_aa: CASRDGSSGNTIYF; cdr3_nt: TGTGCCAGCCGGGACGGGAGCTCTGGAAACACCATATATTTT; j_call: TRBJ1-3; d_call: -; clone_size: -; v_call: TRBV19
cdr3_aa: CAGASGSGGEQFF; cdr3_nt: TGTGCTGGGGCTAGCGGGAGTGGGGGTGAGCAGTTCTTC; j_call: TRBJ2-1; d_call: TRBD2; clone_size: -; v_call: TRBV27
cdr3_aa: CASSYSPTDQPQHF; cdr3_nt: TGTGCCAGCAGTTACTCGCCCACAGATCAGCCCCAGCATTTT; j_call: TRBJ1-5; d_call: -; clone_size: -; v_call: TRBV6-5
cdr3_aa: CASSPGSDTGELFF; cdr3_nt: TGTGCCAGCTCACCAGGCTCAGACACCGGGGAGCTGTTTTTT; j_call: TRBJ2-2; d_call: -; clone_size: -; v_call: TRBV18
cdr3_aa: CASSLAGSDSYEQYF; cdr3_nt: TGTGCCAGCAGCTTAGCCGGGTCCGACTCCTACGAGCAGTACTTC; j_call: TRBJ2-7; d_call: -; clone_size: -; v_call: TRBV7-9
cdr3_aa: CASSFRGPYTDTQYF; cdr3_nt: TGCGCCAGCAGTTTTCGGGGGCCGTACACAGATACGCAGTATTTT; j_call: TRBJ2-3; d_call: -; clone_size: -; v_call: TRBV10-1
cdr3_aa: CASSPPPGQPNSPLHF; cdr3_nt: TGTGCCAGCTCACCACCTCCGGGACAACCTAATTCACCCCTCCACTTT; j_call: TRBJ1-6; d_call: -; clone_size: -; v_call: TRBV18
cdr3_aa: CASSLEGLLGNTIYF; cdr3_nt: TGTGCCAGCAGCCTCGAAGGGCTTCTTGGAAACACCATATATTTT; j_call: TRBJ1-3; d_call: -; clone_size: few; v_call: TRBV11-2
cdr3_aa: CSVHGQRWNTEAFF; cdr3_nt: TGCAGCGTCCATGGACAGCGGTGGAACACTGAAGCTTTCTTT; j_call: TRBJ1-1; d_call: -; clone_size: -; v_call: TRBV29-1
cdr3_aa: CASSSSYEQYF; cdr3_nt: TGCGCCAGCAGCTCCTCCTACGAGCAGTACTTC; j_call: TRBJ2-7; d_call: -; clone_size: -; v_call: TRBV5-1
cdr3_aa: CAISELIYEQYF; cdr3_nt: TGTGCCATCAGTGAGTTGATCTACGAGCAGTACTTC; j_call: TRBJ2-7; d_call: -; clone_size: -; v_call: TRBV10-3
cdr3_aa: CASSLDGYTEAFF; cdr3_nt: TGTGCCAGCAGCTTAGACGGGTACACTGAAGCTTTCTTT; j_call: TRBJ1-1; d_call: -; clone_size: -; v_call: TRBV11-2
cdr3_aa: CASSRRDRGRTEAFF; cdr3_nt: TGTGCCAGCAGCCGACGGGACAGGGGGCGTACTGAAGCTTTCTTT; j_call: TRBJ1-1; d_call: TRBD1; clone_size: once; v_call: TRBV9
cdr3_aa: CASSLTGDSAYYGYTF; cdr3_nt: TGCGCCAGCAGCTTGACGGGGGACAGCGCGTACTATGGCTACACCTTC; j_call: TRBJ1-2; d_call: TRBD1; clone_size: -; v_call: TRBV5-1
cdr3_aa: CASSELRDEQYF; cdr3_nt: TGTGCCAGCAGTGAATTGAGGGACGAGCAGTACTTC; j_call: TRBJ2-7; d_call: -; clone_size: -; v_call: TRBV6-1
cdr3_aa: CARVDGIDQGYTF; cdr3_nt: TGTGCCCGTGTCGACGGGATCGATCAAGGCTACACCTTC; j_call: TRBJ1-2; d_call: -; clone_size: -; v_call: TRBV30